The rows below give T cell receptor beta chains drawn from one sample of a study of CD8+CD57+ T cells in acquired aplastic anemia. TCRdb redid the calling of the reads with MiXCR, one entry per CDR3 protein. The sample shows under 250,000 distinct CDR3 sequences, 30% to 40% of them seen only once. Sequencing used sorted CD4+, CD8+, or CD8+CD57+ T cells (not recorded which) from PBMCs. The receptors come from a human donor in good health, serving as a control. The CDR3 runs from the conserved cysteine through the conserved F or W. A D gene is named only where the DNA matches it firmly. Only part of the rows carry a size: once, few, many, or a class if the clone is expanded.

TRBJ1-1 . TRBV19 many TGTGCCAGTACTAGGGGCGGCCCTGAAGCTTTCTTT CASTRGGPEAFF
TRBJ2-3 TRBD2 TRBV11-2 . TGTGCCAGCAGCTTAATAGGACTAGCGGGAGGCACAGATACGCAGTATTTT CASSLIGLAGGTDTQYF
TRBJ1-1 TRBD1 TRBV19 many TGTGCCAGTAGTATCAAAGGGGGCAGGAGCACTGAAGCTTTCTTT CASSIKGGRSTEAFF
TRBJ1-3 . TRBV20-1 many TGCAGTGCTAGGGGCCGGGGAAACACTGGAAACACCATATATTTT CSARGRGNTGNTIYF
TRBJ2-7 . TRBV4-1 many TGCGCCAGCAGCCCCCGGTGGACGGGGGGCACCTACGAGCAGTACTTC CASSPRWTGGTYEQYF
TRBJ2-5 . TRBV19 few TGTGCCAGTAGTATCGGGCTAGCGGCCCAGGGGGAGACCCAGTACTTC CASSIGLAAQGETQYF
TRBJ1-1 TRBD1 TRBV20-1 many TGCAGTGCTACCGGGACAGAGAACACTGAAGCTTTCTTT CSATGTENTEAFF
TRBJ1-6 . TRBV7-2 many TGTGCCAGCAGCCCGGGACCGCTGGGGACCCTCCACTTT CASSPGPLGTLHF
TRBJ2-5 . TRBV2 . TGTGCCAGCAGGAATAGGGAGACCCAGTACTTC CASRNRETQYF
TRBJ2-3 TRBD2 TRBV6-1 . TGTGCCAGCAGTGTAACTAGCGATGGTGCAGATACGCAGTATTTT CASSVTSDGADTQYF
TRBJ1-1 . TRBV11-2 . TGTGCCAGCAGCCCGCTTCCGGGACGGCTGAACACTGAAGCTTTCTTT CASSPLPGRLNTEAFF
TRBJ2-7 . TRBV10-2 once TGCGCCAGCAGTAATACTGGGGACCCCTACGGGCAGTACTTC CASSNTGDPYGQYF
TRBJ2-1 TRBD2 TRBV6-6 . TGTGCCAGCAGAAAGCTAGCGGGCATCTACAATGAGCAGTTCTTC CASRKLAGIYNEQFF
TRBJ1-2 . TRBV6-1 . TGTGCCAGCAGTGAAGGTCCAGGGAACGGCTACACCTTC CASSEGPGNGYTF
TRBJ2-2 . TRBV24-1 few TGTGCCACCAGTGATTTTAGGGCAGGGAACGGGGAGCTGTTTTTT CATSDFRAGNGELFF
TRBJ1-5 . TRBV20-1 . TGCAGTGCTAGTCCCGGGGGAGGCAATCAGCCCCAGCATTTT CSASPGGGNQPQHF
TRBJ2-7 . TRBV20-1 many TGCAGTGCTAGAGACAGTCCTGACTACGAGCAGTACTTC CSARDSPDYEQYF
TRBJ2-7 . TRBV7-9 many TGTGCCAGCAGCCGTAGCGGAACCTTTTCCCACGAGCAGTACTTC CASSRSGTFSHEQYF